The clone carrying this T cell receptor (beta chain) was detected only a few times. The antigen is not known. TCRdb passed the 5' RACE reads through MiXCR, listing each CDR3 protein once. The repertoire holds 200,000 to 300,000 distinct CDR3 sequences, with more than 9% as singletons. The sample originates from a study of CD8 T cells in ankylosing spondylitis. Overall study findings and caveats: Significantly higher representation of disease-linked clones was reported for matched ankylosing spondylitis synovial fluid.

Trimming removed 3 bases from V and 2 bases from J, with 9 bases in between. CDR3 length equals 14 residues. Germline V gene lookup returns CDR1 MNHEY and CDR2 SMNVEV (reference sequence). The receptor was derived from a male donor with ankylosing spondylitis or in good health (not recorded which). Sequenced: blood, either unsorted or a sorted T cell fraction (not recorded which). This chain uses TRBV27 with TRBJ2-3; unclear D gene. The CDR3 sequence: CASSFNRHTDTQYF. The CDR3 DNA sequence: TGTGCCAGCAGTTTTAACCGCCACACAGATACGCAGTATTTT.